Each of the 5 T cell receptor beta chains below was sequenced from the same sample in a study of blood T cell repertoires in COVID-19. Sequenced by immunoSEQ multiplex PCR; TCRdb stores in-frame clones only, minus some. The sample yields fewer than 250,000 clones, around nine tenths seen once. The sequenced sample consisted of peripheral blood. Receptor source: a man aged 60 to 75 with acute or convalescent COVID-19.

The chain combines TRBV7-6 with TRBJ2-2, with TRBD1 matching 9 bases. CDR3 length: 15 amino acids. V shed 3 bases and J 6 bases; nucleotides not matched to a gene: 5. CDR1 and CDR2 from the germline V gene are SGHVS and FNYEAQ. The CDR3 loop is CASSLGQGVAGELFF. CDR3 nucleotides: TGTGCCAGCAGCTTGGGACAGGGTGTCGCCGGGGAGCTGTTTTTT.

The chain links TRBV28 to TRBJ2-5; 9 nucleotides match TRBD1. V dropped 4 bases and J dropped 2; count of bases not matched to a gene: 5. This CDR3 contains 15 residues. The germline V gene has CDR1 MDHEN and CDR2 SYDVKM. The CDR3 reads CASSSAGQGQETQYF. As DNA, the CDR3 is TGTGCCAGCAGTTCGGCCGGACAGGGGCAAGAGACCCAGTACTTC.

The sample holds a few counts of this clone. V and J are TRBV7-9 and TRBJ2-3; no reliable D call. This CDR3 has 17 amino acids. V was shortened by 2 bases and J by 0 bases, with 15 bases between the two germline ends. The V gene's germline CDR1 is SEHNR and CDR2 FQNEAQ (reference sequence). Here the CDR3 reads CASSLFPSSTSTDTQYF. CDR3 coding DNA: TGTGCCAGCAGCTTATTCCCCTCGTCTACTAGCACAGATACGCAGTATTTT.

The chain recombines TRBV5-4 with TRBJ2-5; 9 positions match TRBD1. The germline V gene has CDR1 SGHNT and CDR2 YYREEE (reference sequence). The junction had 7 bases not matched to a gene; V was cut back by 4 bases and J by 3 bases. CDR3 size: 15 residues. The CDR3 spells CASSRARTGEETQYF. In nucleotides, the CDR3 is TGTGCCAGCAGCCGCGCCCGGACAGGGGAAGAGACCCAGTACTTC.

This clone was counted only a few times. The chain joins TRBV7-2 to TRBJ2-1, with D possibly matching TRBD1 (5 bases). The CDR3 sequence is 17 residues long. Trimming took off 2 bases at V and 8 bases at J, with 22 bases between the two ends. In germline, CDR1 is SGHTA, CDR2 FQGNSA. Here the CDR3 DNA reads TGTGCCAGCAGCTTATTTGGCCCAGGGTGGGGAATGGATGAGCAGTTCTTC. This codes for CASSLFGPGWGMDEQFF.